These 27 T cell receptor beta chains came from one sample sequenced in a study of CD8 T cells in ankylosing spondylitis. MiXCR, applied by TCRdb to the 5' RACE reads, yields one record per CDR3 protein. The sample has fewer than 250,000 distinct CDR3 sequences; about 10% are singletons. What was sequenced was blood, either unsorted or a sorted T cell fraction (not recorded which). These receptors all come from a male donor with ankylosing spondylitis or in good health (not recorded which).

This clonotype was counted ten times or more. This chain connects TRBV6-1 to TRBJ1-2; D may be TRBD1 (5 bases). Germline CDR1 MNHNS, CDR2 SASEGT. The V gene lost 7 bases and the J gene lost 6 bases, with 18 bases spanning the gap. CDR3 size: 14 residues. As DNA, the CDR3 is TGTGCCAGCACCCGCCGACAGACGAACGATGGCTACACCTTC. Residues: CASTRRQTNDGYTF.

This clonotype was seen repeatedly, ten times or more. CDR3: CASTTRVEQYF. Here the CDR3 DNA reads TGTGCCAGCACGACCAGGGTCGAGCAGTACTTC. V gene TRBV6-1 combines with J gene TRBJ2-7; weak D call: TRBD1 (5 bases). Germline lookup yields CDR1 MNHNS and CDR2 SASEGT. V dropped 7 bases and J dropped 6 bases, with 10 bases sitting between them. The CDR3 extends over 11 amino acids.

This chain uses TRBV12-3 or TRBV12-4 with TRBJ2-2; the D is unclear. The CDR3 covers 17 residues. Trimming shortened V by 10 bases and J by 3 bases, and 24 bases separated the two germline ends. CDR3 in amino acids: CAITPLSGSRYTGELFF. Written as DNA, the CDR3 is TGTGCCATAACACCGCTATCGGGTAGTCGGTACACCGGGGAGCTGTTTTTT.

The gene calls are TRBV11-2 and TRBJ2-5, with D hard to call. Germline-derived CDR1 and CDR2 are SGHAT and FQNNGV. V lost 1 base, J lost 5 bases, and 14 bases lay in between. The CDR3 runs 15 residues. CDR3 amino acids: CASSLVRQLGETQYF. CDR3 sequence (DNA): TGTGCCAGCAGCTTAGTGCGCCAGCTGGGGGAGACCCAGTACTTC. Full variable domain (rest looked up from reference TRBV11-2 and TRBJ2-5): EAGVAQSPRYKIIEKRQSVAFWCNPISGHATLYWYQQILGQGPKLLIQFQNNGVVDDSQLPKDRFSAERLKGVDSTLKIQPAKLEDSAVYLCASSLVRQLGETQYFGPGTRLLVL.

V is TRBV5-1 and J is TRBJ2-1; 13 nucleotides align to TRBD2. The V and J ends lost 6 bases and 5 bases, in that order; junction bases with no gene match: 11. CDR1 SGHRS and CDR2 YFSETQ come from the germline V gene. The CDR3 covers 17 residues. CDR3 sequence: CASMKGLAGFGNNEQFF. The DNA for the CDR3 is TGCGCCAGCATGAAGGGACTAGCGGGGTTCGGGAACAATGAGCAGTTCTTC.

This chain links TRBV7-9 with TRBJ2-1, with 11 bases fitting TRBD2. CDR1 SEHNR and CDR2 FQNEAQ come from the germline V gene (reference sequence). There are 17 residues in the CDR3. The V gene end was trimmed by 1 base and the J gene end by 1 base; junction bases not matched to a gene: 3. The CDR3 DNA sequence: TGTGCCAGCAGCTTAGAAGGGACTAGCGGATCCTACAATGAGCAGTTCTTC. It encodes CASSLEGTSGSYNEQFF. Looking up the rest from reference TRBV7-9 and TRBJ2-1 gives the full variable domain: DTGVSQNPRHKITKRGQNVTFRCDPISEHNRLYWYRQTLGQGPEFLTYFQNEAQLEKSRLLSDRFSAERPKGSFSTLEIQRTEQGDSAMYLCASSLEGTSGSYNEQFFGPGTRLTVL.

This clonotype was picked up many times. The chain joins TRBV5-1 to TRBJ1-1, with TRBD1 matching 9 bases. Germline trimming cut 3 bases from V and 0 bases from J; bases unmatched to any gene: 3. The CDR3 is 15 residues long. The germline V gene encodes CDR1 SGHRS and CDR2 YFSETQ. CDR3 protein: CASSWGTGLNTEAFF. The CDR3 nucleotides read TGCGCCAGCAGCTGGGGGACAGGGTTGAACACTGAAGCTTTCTTT.

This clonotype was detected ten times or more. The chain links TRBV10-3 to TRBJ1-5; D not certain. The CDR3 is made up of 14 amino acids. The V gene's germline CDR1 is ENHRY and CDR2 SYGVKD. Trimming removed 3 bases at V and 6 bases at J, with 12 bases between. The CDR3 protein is CAISDVGRGQPQHF. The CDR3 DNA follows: TGTGCCATCAGTGATGTGGGGAGAGGTCAGCCCCAGCATTTT.

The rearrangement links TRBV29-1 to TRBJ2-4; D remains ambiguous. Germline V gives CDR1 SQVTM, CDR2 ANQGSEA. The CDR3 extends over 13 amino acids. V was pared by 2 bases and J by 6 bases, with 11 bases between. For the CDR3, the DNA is TGCAGCGTTGAATCAGCCCGGACAAACATTCAGTACTTC. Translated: CSVESARTNIQYF. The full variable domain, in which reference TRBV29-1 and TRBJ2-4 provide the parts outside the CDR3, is SAVISQKPSRDICQRGTSLTIQCQVDSQVTMMFWYRQQPGQSLTLIATANQGSEATYESGFVIDKFPISRPNLTFSTLTVSNMSPEDSSIYLCSVESARTNIQYFGAGTRLSVL.

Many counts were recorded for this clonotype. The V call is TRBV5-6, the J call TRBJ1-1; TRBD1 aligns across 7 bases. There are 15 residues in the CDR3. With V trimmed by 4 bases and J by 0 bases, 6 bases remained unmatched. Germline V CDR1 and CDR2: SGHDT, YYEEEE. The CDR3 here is CASSGGQNLNTEAFF. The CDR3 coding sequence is TGTGCCAGCAGCGGGGGACAGAACCTGAACACTGAAGCTTTCTTT.

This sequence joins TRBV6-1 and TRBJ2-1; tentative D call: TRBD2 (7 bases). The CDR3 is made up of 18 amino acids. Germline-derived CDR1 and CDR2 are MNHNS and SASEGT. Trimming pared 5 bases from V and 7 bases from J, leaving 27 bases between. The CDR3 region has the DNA TGTGCCAGCAGTCCGTGGGGGGGGCCTAGTATAAAGGGAAATGAGCAGTTCTTC. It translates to CASSPWGGPSIKGNEQFF.

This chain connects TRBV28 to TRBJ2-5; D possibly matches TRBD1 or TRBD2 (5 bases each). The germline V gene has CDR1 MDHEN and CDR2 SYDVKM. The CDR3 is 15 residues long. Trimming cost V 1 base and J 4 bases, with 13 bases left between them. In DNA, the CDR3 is TGTGCCAGCAGTTTATTCCCGCCAGGGAGAGAGACCCAGTACTTC. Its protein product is CASSLFPPGRETQYF.

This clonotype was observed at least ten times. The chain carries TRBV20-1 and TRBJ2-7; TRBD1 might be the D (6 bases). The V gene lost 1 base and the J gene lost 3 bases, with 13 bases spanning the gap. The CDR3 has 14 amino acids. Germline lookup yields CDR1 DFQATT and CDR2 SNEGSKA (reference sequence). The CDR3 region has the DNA TGCAGTGCTAGAGGACCGGACAGCAACTACGAGCAGTACTTC. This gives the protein CSARGPDSNYEQYF.

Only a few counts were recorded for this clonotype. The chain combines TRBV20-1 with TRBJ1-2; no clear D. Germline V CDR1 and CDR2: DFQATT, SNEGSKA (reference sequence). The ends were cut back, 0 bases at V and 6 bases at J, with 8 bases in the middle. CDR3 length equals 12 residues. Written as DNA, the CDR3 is TGCAGTGCTAGAGATCGCCTCGATGGCTACACCTTC. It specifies CSARDRLDGYTF.

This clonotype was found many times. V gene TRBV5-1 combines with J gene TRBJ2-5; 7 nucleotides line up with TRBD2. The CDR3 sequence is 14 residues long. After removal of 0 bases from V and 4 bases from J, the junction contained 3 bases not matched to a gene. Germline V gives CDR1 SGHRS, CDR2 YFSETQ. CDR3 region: CASSLEPGGETQYF. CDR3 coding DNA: TGCGCCAGCAGCTTGGAACCGGGAGGAGAGACCCAGTACTTC.

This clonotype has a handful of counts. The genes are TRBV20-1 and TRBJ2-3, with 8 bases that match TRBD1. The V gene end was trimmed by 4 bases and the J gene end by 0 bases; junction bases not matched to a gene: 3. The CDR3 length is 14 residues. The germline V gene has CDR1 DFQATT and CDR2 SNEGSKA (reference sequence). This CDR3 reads CSATGTGSTDTQYF. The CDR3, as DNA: TGCAGTGCTACCGGGACAGGAAGCACAGATACGCAGTATTTT.

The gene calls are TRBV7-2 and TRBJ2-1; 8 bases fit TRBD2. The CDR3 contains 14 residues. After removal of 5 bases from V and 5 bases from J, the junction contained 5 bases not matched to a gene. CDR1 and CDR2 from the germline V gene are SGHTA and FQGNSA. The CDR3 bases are TGTGCCAGCAGCACGGTAGCGGGGAACAATGAGCAGTTCTTC. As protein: CASSTVAGNNEQFF.

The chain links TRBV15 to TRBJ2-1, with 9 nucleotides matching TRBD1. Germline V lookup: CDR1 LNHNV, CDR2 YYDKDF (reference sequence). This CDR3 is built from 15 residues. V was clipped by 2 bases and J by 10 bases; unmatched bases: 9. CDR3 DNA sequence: TGTGCCACCAGCAGACCCCGGGACAGGGTCGGAGAGCAGTTCTTC. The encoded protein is CATSRPRDRVGEQFF.

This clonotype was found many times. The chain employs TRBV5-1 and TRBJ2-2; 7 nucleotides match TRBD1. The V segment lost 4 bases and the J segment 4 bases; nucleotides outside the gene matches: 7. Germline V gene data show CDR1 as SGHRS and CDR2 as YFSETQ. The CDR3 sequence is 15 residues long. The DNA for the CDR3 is TGCGCCAGCAGCCCCGGGGACAGAGGCACCGGGGAGCTGTTTTTT. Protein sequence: CASSPGDRGTGELFF. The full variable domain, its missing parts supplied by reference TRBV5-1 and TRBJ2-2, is KAGVTQTPRYLIKTRGQQVTLSCSPISGHRSVSWYQQTPGQGLQFLFEYFSETQRNKGNFPGRFSGRQFSNSRSEMNVSTLELGDSALYLCASSPGDRGTGELFFGEGSRLTVL.

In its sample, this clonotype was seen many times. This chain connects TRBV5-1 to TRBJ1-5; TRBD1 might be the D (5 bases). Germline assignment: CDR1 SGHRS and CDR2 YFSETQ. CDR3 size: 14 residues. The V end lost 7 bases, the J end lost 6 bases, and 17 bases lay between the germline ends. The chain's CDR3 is CASRRVQQGQPQHF. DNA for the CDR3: TGCGCCAGCCGGAGGGTACAGCAGGGTCAGCCCCAGCATTTT.

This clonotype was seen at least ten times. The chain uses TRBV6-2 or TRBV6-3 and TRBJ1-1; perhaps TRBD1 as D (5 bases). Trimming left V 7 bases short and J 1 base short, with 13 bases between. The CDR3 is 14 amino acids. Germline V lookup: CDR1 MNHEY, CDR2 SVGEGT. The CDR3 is CASTPSGPNTEAFF. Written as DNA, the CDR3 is TGTGCCAGCACTCCCTCGGGGCCGAACACTGAAGCTTTCTTT.

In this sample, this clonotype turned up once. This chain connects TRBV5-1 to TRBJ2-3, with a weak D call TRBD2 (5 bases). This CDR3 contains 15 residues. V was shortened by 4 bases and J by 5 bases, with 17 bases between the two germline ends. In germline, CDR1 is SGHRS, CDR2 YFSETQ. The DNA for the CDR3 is TGCGCCAGCAGCCACCCCGGACGTCGGGAAGATACGCAGTATTTT. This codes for CASSHPGRREDTQYF.

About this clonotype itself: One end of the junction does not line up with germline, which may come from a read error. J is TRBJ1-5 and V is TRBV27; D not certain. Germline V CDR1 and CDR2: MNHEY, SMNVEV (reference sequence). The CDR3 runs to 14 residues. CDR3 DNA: TGTGTCAGCAGTACAAGGGCAGCCCGTCAGCCCCAGCATTTT. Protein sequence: CVSSTRAARQPQHF.

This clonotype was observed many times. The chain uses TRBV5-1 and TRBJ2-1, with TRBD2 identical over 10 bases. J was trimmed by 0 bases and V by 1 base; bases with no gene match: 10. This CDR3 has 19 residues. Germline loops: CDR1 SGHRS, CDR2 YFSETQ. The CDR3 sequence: CASSLLLAGVTISYNEQFF. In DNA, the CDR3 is TGCGCCAGCAGCTTGCTTCTAGCGGGGGTGACTATCTCCTACAATGAGCAGTTCTTC.

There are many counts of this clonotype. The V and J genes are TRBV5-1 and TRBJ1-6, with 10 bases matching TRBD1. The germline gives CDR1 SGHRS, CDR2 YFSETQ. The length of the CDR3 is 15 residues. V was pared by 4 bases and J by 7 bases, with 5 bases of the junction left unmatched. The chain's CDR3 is CASSPGGQGNSPLHF. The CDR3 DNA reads TGCGCCAGCAGCCCCGGGGGACAGGGGAATTCACCCCTCCACTTT.

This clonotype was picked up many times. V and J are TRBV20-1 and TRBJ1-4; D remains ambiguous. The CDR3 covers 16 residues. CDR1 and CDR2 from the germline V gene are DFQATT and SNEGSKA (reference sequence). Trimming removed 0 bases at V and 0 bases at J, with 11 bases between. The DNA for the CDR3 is TGCAGTGCTAGAGAGAGAGGAACCGCAACTAATGAAAAACTGTTTTTT. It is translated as CSARERGTATNEKLFF.

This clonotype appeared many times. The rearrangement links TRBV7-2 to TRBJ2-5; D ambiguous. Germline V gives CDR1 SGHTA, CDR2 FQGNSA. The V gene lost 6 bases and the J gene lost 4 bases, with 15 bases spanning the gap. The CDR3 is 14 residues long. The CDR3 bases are TGTGCCAGCAGATATCTTTGGGGTTCAGAGACCCAGTACTTC. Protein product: CASRYLWGSETQYF.